This T cell receptor beta chain originates from a study of beta chain features in type 1 diabetes. The length of the CDR3 is 15 residues. Deletions cut 7 bases from V and 6 bases from J, with 19 bases between. Germline V lookup: CDR1 SGHTA, CDR2 FQGNSA. Study outcomes and limitations: When Type 1 diabetes patients were examined, their TCRB CDR3s proved moderately but significantly shorter in all four CD4+ subsets. For cells with high TCR expression, cDNA sequencing could yield over-representation.

Regarding this clone: Antigen unknown.

Of the isolated RNA, all was reverse transcribed, and so the sequenced material was expressed TCRB transcripts. The repertoire was sequenced with immunoSEQ multiplex PCR; TCRdb's copy has only in-frame clones and lacks some. The profile shows about 700,000 clones, about an eighth of them singletons. This clonotype was sampled from a man younger than 35 with type 1 diabetes. Sequencing used naive CD4+ T cells from blood. The V gene is TRBV7-2, the J gene TRBJ1-5, with a possible D match to TRBD1 (5 bases). This CDR3 is CASNGGRGRIQPQHF. DNA for the CDR3: TGTGCCAGCAACGGAGGACGGGGGAGAATTCAGCCCCAGCATTTT.